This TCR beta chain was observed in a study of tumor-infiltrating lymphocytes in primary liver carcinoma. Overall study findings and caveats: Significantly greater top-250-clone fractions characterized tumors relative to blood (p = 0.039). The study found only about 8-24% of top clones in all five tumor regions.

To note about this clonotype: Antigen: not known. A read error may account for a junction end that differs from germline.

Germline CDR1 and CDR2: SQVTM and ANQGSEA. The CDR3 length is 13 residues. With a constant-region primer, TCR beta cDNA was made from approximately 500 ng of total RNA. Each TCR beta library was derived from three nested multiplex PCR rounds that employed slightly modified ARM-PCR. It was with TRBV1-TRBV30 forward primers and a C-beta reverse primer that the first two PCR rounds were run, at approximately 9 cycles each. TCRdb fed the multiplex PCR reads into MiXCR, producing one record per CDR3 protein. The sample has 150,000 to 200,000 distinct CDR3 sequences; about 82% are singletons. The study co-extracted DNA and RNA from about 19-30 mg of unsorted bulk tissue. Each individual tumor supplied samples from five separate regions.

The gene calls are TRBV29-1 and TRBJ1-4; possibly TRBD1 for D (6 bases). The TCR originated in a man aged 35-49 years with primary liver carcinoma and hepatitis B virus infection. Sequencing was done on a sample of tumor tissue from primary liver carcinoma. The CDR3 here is CSVVTVEGEKLFF. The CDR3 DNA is TGCAGCGTTGTGACGGTAGAGGGGGAAAAGCTGTTTTTT.